These 8 T cell receptor beta chains originate from one sample sequenced in a study of blood T cell repertoires in COVID-19. Measured with immunoSEQ multiplex PCR; TCRdb has only the in-frame clones, and not every one. The repertoire includes 120,000 to 150,000 clones, approximately 84% of them detected once, and roughly 2.7% sits in the top ten. Material: peripheral blood. These receptors were collected from a human donor with acute or convalescent COVID-19. The donor label of this sample is uncertain.

The chain recombines TRBV6-2 or TRBV6-3 with TRBJ2-7; 11 nucleotides agree with TRBD2. The junction had 13 bases not matched to a gene; V was cut back by 6 bases and J by 6 bases. From germline, CDR1 is MNHEY and CDR2 SVGEGT. The CDR3 is 16 amino acids. As DNA, the CDR3 is TGTGCCAGCAGCTCCGTGGTAGCGGGGGGGCCGGTCGAGCAGTACTTC. It codes for CASSSVVAGGPVEQYF.

V gene TRBV7-8 combines with J gene TRBJ1-2; 9 nucleotides line up with TRBD1. Germline loops: CDR1 SGHVS, CDR2 FQNEAQ. The length of the CDR3 is 13 residues. Germline trimming cut 6 bases from V and 7 bases from J; bases unmatched to any gene: 6. CDR3 sequence: CASRLQGASGYTF. The CDR3 DNA reads TGTGCCAGCAGGCTACAGGGGGCTAGTGGCTACACCTTC.

The gene calls are TRBV5-1 and TRBJ2-7, with D perhaps TRBD1 (7 bases). V lost 5 bases and J 2 bases, leaving 23 bases between the germline ends. The CDR3 spans 17 residues. Germline V lookup: CDR1 SGHRS, CDR2 YFSETQ. CDR3 DNA: TGCGCCAGCAGGCGGTCCCCCTACAGGGGAGGAACCTACGAGCAGTACTTC. It is translated as CASRRSPYRGGTYEQYF.

The chain carries TRBV28 and TRBJ1-5; D remains ambiguous. The V gene lost 7 bases and the J gene lost 4 bases, with 17 bases spanning the gap. Per germline, CDR1 MDHEN and CDR2 SYDVKM. This CDR3 contains 15 residues. As DNA, the CDR3 is TGTGCCAGCAATTATCTGGGCAGCCTTAATCAGCCCCAGCATTTT. The encoded protein is CASNYLGSLNQPQHF. Using reference TRBV28 and TRBJ1-5 for the parts outside the CDR3, the full variable domain is DVKVTQSSRYLVKRTGEKVFLECVQDMDHENMFWYRQDPGLGLRLIYFSYDVKMKEKGDIPEGYSVSREKKERFSLILESASTNQTSMYLCASNYLGSLNQPQHFGDGTRLSIL.

The rearrangement links TRBV30 to TRBJ1-2; D is uncertain. The CDR3 is 14 amino acids. The V end lost 5 bases, the J end lost 2 bases, and 15 bases lay between the germline ends. The germline V gene encodes CDR1 GTSNPN and CDR2 SVGIG (reference sequence). The CDR3 bases are TGTGCCTGGGGTGGCTTGAGGAAGAACTATGGCTACACCTTC. It codes for CAWGGLRKNYGYTF.

J is TRBJ1-2 and V is TRBV6-4, with 9 bases lining up with TRBD1. Trimming cost V 6 bases and J 4 bases; bases outside gene matches: 15. Germline V gene lookup returns CDR1 MRHNA and CDR2 SNTAGT. The length of the CDR3 is 17 residues. The CDR3 coding sequence is TGTGCCAGCAGCCCATCTCCCGGACAGGGGAGAAGCTATGGCTACACCTTC. Protein: CASSPSPGQGRSYGYTF.

The chain is built from TRBV5-6 and TRBJ2-3, with D uncertain. The CDR3 sequence is 13 residues long. Germline V lookup: CDR1 SGHDT, CDR2 YYEEEE. V was cut by 0 bases and J by 3 bases, with 5 bases left in between. The CDR3 region is CASSLVRTDTQYF. In nucleotides, the CDR3 is TGTGCCAGCAGCTTGGTGAGGACAGATACGCAGTATTTT.

The chain joins TRBV5-6 to TRBJ2-4; D might be TRBD1 (6 bases). This CDR3 comprises 15 residues. Deletions cut 0 bases from V and 6 bases from J, with 13 bases between. Germline values: CDR1 SGHDT, CDR2 YYEEEE. The CDR3 bases are TGTGCCAGCAGCTTGGTAGCAGGACAGCCAAACATTCAGTACTTC. Translating gives CASSLVAGQPNIQYF. Using reference TRBV5-6 and TRBJ2-4 for the parts outside the CDR3, the full variable domain is DAGVTQSPTHLIKTRGQQVTLRCSPKSGHDTVSWYQQALGQGPQFIFQYYEEEERQRGNFPDRFSGHQFPNYSSELNVNALLLGDSALYLCASSLVAGQPNIQYFGAGTRLSVL.